This TCR beta chain is drawn from a study of T cell changes during pregnancy in multiple sclerosis. Trimming took 3 bases from V and 3 from J, leaving 11 bases between them. Germline CDR1 is MRHNA and CDR2 is SNTAGT. This CDR3 region has 15 residues. Sequenced by immunoSEQ multiplex PCR; TCRdb stores in-frame clones only, minus some. This sample carries tens of thousands of clones, around 89% of them seen once, and the ten largest clones take 5.1%. This clonotype was obtained from a female donor in good health, enrolled as a control in a pregnancy study. V gene TRBV6-4 combines with J gene TRBJ2-2; D might be TRBD2 (6 bases). The input for sequencing was peripheral blood, taken after pregnancy. In DNA, the CDR3 is TGTGCCAGCAGTGAAATGATAGCGGACACCGGGGAGCTGTTTTTT. It is translated as CASSEMIADTGELFF.